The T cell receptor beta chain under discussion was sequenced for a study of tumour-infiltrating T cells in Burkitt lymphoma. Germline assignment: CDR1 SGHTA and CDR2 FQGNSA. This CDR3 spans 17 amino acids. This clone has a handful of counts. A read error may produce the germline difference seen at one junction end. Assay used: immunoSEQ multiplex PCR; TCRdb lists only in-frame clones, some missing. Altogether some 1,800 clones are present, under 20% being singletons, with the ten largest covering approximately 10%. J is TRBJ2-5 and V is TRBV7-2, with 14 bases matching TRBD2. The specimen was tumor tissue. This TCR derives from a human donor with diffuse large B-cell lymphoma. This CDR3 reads CANSSPTSGRAWETQYF. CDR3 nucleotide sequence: TGTGCCAACAGCTCTCCGACTAGCGGGAGGGCCTGGGAGACCCAGTACTTC.